The sequence of this TCR beta chain was determined in a study of read filtering for tumor transcriptome and immune sequencing. Study-level information: IR-seq gave about 4 to 10.27 million TCR reads per sample; RNA-seq gave roughly 80 to 1273.

V was shortened by 3 bases and J by 0 bases, with 8 bases between the two germline ends. CDR1 SGHRS and CDR2 YFSETQ come from the germline V gene. The CDR3 has 14 amino acids. Study observations and caveats: Even smaller IR-seq throughput identified most shared clonotypes. IR-seq and RNA-seq agreed better without single-read clonotypes.

This clonotype was detected only a few times. Its antigen is still unknown. Molecular barcoded adaptors covering alpha/delta and beta/gamma chains were used on 400 ng RNA. TCRdb ran MiXCR on the reads and lists one entry per CDR3 protein. The table lists 40,000 to 55,000 distinct CDR3 sequences, roughly 19% of them singletons. The receptor's source is a donor older than 35 with multiple myeloma. Sequencing input: a population of CD138-negative cells sorted from bone marrow. V is TRBV5-1 and J is TRBJ2-3; unclear D gene. CDR3 in DNA: TGCGCCAGCAGCTACAGAGCTAGCACAGATACGCAGTATTTT. Protein sequence: CASSYRASTDTQYF.